This T cell receptor (beta chain) derives from a study of post-analysis software for immune sequencing data. Background on the study: The patients showed relapsing-remitting, secondary progressive and progressive-relapsing multiple sclerosis courses.

This clonotype has more than one count but fewer than ten. The antigen is not known. The CDR3 is 20 amino acids. The germline V gene encodes CDR1 SGHVS and CDR2 FQNEAQ. V was clipped by 1 base and J by 1 base; unmatched bases: 16. Unique-molecular-identifier-tagged TCR beta cDNA libraries were used. The T cell input of about 0.9 to 11 million gave hundreds of thousands of cDNA molecules. TCRdb recomputed calls from the PCR reads with MiXCR, one row per CDR3 protein. The sample carries about 150,000 distinct CDR3 sequences, about 30% recorded once. Findings of the study overall: Roughly five TRBV segments occurring more often in patients than controls included TRBV5-6, TRBV5-1 and TRBV20-1. Strong same-batch co-clustering of samples appeared with F measure clustering. Compared against controls, patients with multiple sclerosis displayed significantly lower normalized Chao1 diversity.

The receptor was derived from a girl aged 5-17 years with multiple sclerosis. The source material was blood. The chain carries TRBV7-8 and TRBJ2-3; 8 nucleotides match TRBD2. CDR3 sequence reads: CASSLVRTGRARPGTDTQYF. CDR3 sequence (DNA): TGTGCCAGCAGCTTAGTGAGAACCGGGAGGGCCCGGCCAGGCACAGATACGCAGTATTTT.